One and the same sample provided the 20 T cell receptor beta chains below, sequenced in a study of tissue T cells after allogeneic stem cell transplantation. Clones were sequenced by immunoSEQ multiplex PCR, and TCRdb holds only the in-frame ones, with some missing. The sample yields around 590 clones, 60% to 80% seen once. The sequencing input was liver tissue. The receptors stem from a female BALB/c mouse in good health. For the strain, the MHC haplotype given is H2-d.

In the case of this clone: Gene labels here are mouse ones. CDR3 sequence reads: CASGPSISNERLFF. Partial CDR3 DNA: TGTGCCAGCGGGCCATCGATTTCCAACGAAAGATTATTT. V gene TRBV13-2 combines with J gene TRBJ1-4, with unresolved D. The read ends 1 residue before the CDR3 terminus; that terminus is restored from the germline J gene. The V and J ends lost 5 bases and 0 bases respectively, with 8 bases between them. CDR1 and CDR2 from the germline V gene are NNHNN and SYGAGS (reference sequence). The length of the CDR3 is 14 residues.

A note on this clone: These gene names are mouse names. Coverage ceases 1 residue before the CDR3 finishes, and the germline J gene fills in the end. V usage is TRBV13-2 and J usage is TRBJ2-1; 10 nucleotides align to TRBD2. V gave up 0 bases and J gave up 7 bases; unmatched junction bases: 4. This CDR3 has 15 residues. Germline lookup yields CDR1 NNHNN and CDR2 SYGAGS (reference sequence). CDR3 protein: CASGDANWGGAEQFF. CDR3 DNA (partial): TGTGCCAGCGGTGATGCAAACTGGGGGGGGGCTGAGCAGTTC.

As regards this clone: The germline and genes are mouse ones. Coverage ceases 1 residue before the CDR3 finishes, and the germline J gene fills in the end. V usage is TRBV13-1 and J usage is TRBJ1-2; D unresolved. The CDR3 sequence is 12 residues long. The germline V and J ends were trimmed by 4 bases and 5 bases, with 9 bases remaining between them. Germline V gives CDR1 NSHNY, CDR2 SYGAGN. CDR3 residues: CASSPGESDYTF. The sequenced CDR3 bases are TGTGCCAGCAGTCCCGGGGAATCCGACTACACC.

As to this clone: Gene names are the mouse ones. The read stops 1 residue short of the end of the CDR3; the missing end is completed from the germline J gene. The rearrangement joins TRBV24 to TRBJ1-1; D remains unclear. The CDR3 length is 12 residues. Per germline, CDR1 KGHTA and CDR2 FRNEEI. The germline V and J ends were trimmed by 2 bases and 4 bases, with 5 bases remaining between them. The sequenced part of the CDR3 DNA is TGTGCCAGCAGTCTGCGGGGCACAGAAGTCTTC. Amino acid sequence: CASSLRGTEVF. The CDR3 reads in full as CASSLRGTEVFF.

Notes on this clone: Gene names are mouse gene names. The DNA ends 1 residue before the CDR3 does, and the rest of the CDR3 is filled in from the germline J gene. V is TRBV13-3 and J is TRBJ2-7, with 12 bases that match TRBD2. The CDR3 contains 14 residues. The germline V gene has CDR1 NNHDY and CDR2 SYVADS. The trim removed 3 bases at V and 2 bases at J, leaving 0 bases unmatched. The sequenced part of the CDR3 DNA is TGTGCCAGCAGTGGGACTGGGGGGGCCTATGAACAGTAC. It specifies CASSGTGGAYEQY. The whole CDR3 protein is CASSGTGGAYEQYF.

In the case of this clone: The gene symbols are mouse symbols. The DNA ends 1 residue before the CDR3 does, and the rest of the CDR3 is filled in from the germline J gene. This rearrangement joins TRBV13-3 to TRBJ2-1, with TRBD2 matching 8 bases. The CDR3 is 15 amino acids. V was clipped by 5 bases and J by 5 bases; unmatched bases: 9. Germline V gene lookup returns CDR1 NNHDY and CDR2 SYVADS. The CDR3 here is CASRMGGAMNAEQFF. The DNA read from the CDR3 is TGTGCCAGCAGGATGGGGGGGGCGATGAATGCTGAGCAGTTC.

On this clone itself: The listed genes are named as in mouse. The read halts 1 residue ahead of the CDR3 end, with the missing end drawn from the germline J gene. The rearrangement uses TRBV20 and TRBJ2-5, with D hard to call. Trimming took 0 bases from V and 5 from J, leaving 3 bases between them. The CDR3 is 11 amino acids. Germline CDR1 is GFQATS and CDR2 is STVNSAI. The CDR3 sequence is CGARELDTQYF. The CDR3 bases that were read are TGTGGTGCTAGGGAACTAGACACCCAGTAC.

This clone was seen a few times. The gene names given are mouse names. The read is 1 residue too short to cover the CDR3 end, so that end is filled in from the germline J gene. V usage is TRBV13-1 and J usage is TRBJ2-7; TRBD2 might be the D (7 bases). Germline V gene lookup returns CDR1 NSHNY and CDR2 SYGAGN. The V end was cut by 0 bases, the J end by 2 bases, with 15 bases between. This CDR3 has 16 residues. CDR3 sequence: CASSDAEGGGTYEQYF. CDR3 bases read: TGTGCCAGCAGTGATGCAGAGGGGGGCGGGACCTATGAACAGTAC.

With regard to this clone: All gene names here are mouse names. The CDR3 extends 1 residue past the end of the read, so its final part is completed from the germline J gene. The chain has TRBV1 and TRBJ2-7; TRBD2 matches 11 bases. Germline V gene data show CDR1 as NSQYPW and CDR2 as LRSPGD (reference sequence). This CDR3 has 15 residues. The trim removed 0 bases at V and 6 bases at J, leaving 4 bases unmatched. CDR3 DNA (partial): TGCACCTGCAGTGCAGATCAACTGGGGGGGCCTGAACAGTAC. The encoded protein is CTCSADQLGGPEQY. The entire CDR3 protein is CTCSADQLGGPEQYF.

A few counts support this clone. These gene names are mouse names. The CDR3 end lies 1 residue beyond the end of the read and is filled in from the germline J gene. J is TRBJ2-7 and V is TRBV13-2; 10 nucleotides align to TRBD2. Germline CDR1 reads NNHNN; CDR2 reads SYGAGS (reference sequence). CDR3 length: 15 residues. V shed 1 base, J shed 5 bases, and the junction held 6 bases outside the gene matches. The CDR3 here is CASGDPGGARNEQYF. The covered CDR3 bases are TGTGCCAGCGGTGATCCTGGGGGGGCGAGGAATGAACAGTAC.

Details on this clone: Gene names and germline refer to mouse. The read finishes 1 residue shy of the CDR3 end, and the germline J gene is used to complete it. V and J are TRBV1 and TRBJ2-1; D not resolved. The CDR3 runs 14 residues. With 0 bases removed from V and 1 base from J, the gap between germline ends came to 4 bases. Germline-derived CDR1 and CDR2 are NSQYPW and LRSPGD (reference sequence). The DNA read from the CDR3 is TGCACCTGCAGTGCAGATGGGAACTATGCTGAGCAGTTC. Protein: CTCSADGNYAEQF. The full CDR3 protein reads CTCSADGNYAEQFF.

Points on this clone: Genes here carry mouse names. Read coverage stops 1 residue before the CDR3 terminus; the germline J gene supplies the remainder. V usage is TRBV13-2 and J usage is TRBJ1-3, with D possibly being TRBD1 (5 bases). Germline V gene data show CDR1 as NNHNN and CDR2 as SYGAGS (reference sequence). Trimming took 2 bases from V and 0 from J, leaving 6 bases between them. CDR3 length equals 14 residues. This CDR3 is CASGDRVSGNTLYF. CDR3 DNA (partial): TGTGCCAGCGGTGACAGGGTTTCTGGAAATACGCTCTAT.

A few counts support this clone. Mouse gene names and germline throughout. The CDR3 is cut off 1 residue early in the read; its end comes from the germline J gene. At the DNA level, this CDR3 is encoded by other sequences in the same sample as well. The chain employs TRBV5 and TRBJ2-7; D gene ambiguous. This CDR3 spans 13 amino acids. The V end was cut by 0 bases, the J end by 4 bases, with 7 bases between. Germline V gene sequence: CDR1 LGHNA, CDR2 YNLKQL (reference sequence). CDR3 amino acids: CASSQEGQYEQYF. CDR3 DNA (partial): TGTGCCAGCAGCCAAGAAGGGCAATATGAACAGTAC.

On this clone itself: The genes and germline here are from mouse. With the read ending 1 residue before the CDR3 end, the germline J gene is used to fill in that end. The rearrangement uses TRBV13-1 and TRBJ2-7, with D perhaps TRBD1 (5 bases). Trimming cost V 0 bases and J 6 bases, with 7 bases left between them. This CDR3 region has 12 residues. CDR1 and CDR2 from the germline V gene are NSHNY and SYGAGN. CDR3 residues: CASSDEGVEQYF. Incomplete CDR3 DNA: TGTGCCAGCAGTGATGAAGGGGTTGAACAGTAC.

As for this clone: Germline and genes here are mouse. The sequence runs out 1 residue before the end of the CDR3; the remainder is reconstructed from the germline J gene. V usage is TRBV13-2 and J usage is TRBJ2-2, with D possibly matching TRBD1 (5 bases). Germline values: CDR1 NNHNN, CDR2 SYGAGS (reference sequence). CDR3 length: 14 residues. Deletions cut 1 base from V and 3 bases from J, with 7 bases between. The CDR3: CASGDRGDTGQLYF. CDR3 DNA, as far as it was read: TGTGCCAGCGGTGATAGGGGAGACACCGGGCAGCTCTAC.

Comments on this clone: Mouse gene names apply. The CDR3 bases that were read are TGTGCCAGCAGCCAAGATGAGGGGTACACAGAAGTCTTC. It yields the protein CASSQDEGYTEVF. From start to end, the CDR3 is CASSQDEGYTEVFF. The V and J genes are TRBV5 and TRBJ1-1, with D perhaps matching TRBD1 (5 bases). The CDR3 extends 1 residue past the end of the read, so its final part is completed from the germline J gene. V dropped 0 bases and J dropped 3 bases, with 8 bases sitting between them. This CDR3 is built from 14 residues. The V gene's germline CDR1 is LGHNA and CDR2 YNLKQL (reference sequence).

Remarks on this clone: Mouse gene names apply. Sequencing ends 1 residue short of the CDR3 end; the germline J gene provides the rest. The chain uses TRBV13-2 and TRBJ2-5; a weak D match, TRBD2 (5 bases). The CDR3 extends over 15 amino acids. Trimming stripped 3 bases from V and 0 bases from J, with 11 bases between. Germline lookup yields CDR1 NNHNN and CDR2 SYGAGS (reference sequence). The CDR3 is CASGGVGFNQDTQYF. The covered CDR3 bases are TGTGCCAGCGGTGGAGTGGGGTTTAACCAAGACACCCAGTAC.

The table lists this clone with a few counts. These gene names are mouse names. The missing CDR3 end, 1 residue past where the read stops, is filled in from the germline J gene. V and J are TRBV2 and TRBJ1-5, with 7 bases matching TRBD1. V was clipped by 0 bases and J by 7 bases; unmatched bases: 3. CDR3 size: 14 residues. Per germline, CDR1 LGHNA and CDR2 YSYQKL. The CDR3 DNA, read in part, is TGTGCCAGCAGCCAAGATTCGACAGGGCAGGCTCCGCTT. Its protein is CASSQDSTGQAPL. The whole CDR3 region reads CASSQDSTGQAPLF.

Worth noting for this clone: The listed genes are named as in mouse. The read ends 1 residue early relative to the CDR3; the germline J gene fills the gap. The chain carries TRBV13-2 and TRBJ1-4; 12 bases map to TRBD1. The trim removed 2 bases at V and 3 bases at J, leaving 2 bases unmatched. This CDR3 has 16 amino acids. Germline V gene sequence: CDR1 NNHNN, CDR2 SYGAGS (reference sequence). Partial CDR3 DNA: TGTGCCAGCGGTGAGGGGACAGGGGGCACCAACGAAAGATTATTT. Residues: CASGEGTGGTNERLF. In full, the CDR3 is CASGEGTGGTNERLFF.

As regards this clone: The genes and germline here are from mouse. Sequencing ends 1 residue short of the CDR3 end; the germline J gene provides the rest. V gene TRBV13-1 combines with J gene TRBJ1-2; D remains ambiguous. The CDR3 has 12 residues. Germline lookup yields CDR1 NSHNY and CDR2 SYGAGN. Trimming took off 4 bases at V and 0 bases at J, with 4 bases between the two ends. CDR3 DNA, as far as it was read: TGTGCCAGCAGTAACGCAAACTCCGACTACACC. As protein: CASSNANSDYT. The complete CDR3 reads CASSNANSDYTF.